The clone carrying this T cell receptor (beta chain) has ten or more counts. No antigen is known for it. Time point given: longitudinal time-point 2. The unsorted libraries originated from 2 million PBMCs that had been stored at -80 C. Synthesis of cDNA was accomplished via 5'RACE employing 10-nucleotide random UMIs. Each CDR3 protein is one row after TCRdb ran MiXCR on the 5' RACE reads. Seen here are 65,000 to 85,000 distinct CDR3 sequences, 5.8% observed once, and the top ten hold 7.9%. Germline V gives CDR1 SGHRS, CDR2 YFSETQ. Trimming stripped 0 bases from V and 1 base from J, with 18 bases between. CDR3 length equals 18 residues. This entry is derived from a study of neurological immune-mediated disorders. Looking at the study overall: The study included some 35 multiple sclerosis patients, approximately 30 relapsing-remitting and 3 secondary progressive. Study-wide points: Phylogenetic analysis grouped 18 of 34 multiple sclerosis patients' repertoires together, suggesting a possible repertoire signature.

The TCR was taken from a woman in her fifties or sixties with multiple sclerosis. What was sequenced was PBMCs. This chain connects TRBV5-1 to TRBJ2-3; possible D gene TRBD2, 6 bases. DNA of the CDR3: TGCGCCAGCAGCTTGGCTCCGGGGGTAACTCTGGGCACAGATACGCAGTATTTT. This codes for CASSLAPGVTLGTDTQYF.